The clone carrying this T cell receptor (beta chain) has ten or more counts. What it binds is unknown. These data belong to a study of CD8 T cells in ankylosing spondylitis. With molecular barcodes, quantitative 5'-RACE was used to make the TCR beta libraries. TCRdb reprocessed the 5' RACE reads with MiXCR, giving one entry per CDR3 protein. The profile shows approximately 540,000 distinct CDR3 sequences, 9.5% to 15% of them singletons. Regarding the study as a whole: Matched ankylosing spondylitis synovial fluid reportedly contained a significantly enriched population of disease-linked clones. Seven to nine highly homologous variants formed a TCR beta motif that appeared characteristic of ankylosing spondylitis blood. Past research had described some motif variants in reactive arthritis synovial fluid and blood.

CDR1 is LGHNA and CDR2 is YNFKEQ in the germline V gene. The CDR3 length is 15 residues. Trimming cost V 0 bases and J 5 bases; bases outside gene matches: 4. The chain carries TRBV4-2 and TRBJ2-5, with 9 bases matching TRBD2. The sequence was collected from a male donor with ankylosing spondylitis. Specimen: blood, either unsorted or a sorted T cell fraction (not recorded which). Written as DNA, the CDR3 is TGTGCCAGCAGCCAAGAGTGGCGGGAGGGGGAGACCCAGTACTTC. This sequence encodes CASSQEWREGETQYF.